This T cell receptor beta chain was sequenced in a study of blood T cell repertoires in COVID-19. This clone occurred once. Study processing details: Counts of nucleated cells, estimated from reference gene primer amplification, were obtained. Assay used: immunoSEQ multiplex PCR; TCRdb lists only in-frame clones, some missing. V and J calls and clone size follow that table, whereas D and trimming were derived from the DNA. The sample has 150,000 to 200,000 clones, roughly 91% seen once. Per germline, CDR1 SGHNT and CDR2 YYREEE (reference sequence). J was trimmed by 7 bases and V by 0 bases; bases with no gene match: 1. The CDR3 has 13 amino acids.

The chain has TRBV5-4 and TRBJ2-1; 7 nucleotides agree with TRBD2. The sequenced sample was peripheral blood. This TCR was sampled from a man aged 50-59 years who had recovered from COVID-19. The CDR3 nucleotides are TGTGCCAGCAGCTTGGCCGGGGGGAATGAGCAGTTCTTC. This encodes CASSLAGGNEQFF.